This TCR beta chain is from a study of blood T cell repertoires in COVID-19. Patients in Seattle were enrolled during active infection, then followed longitudinally. Authors' analysis steps: Reference gene primers were amplified, and this amplification served to estimate nucleated cell counts. TCRdb's table, derived via immunoSEQ multiplex PCR, lists solely in-frame clones and lacks some. V, J and clone size were drawn from that table, and D and trimming were deduced from the DNA. This sample has around 100,000 clones; roughly 79% occur once, and the top ten carry 4% to 6%. This TCR was sampled from an elderly man with COVID-19, enrolled during active disease. The sequenced sample was peripheral blood.

The CDR3 bases are TGTGCCACCAGTGGTACTAGAAATGGTGAGCAGTTCTTC. Its translation is CATSGTRNGEQFF. The V call is TRBV24-1, the J call TRBJ2-1, with D perhaps matching TRBD2 (5 bases). V lost 5 bases to trimming and J lost 9 bases, with 13 bases between them. Germline V lookup: CDR1 KGHDR, CDR2 SFDVKD. The CDR3 spans 13 residues.